This TCR beta chain comes out of a study of cytomegalovirus exposure and HLA in healthy donors. Overall study results and limits: Later analysis indicated greater clonal expansion among HLA-associated TCR beta chains than among equally common other chains.

A remark on this clone: Its specificity is unknown.

Use of 60 Vbeta and 13 Jbeta primers characterized the PCR. Assay used: immunoSEQ multiplex PCR; TCRdb lists only in-frame clones, some missing. The sample has 100,000 to 150,000 clones, about three quarters seen once. The J segment lost 2 bases and the V segment lost 6 bases, leaving 6 bases of the junction unmatched. CDR3 length equals 15 residues. CDR1 is SGHTA and CDR2 is FQGTGA in the germline V gene. Sequences were obtained from PBMCs. The receptor's source is a man aged 25 to 40 in good health and CMV-seronegative. V usage is TRBV7-3 and J usage is TRBJ2-7; the match to TRBD2 covers 11 bases. This chain's CDR3 is CASRSLAGAPYEQYF. The CDR3, as DNA: TGTGCCAGCAGGTCACTAGCGGGGGCCCCCTACGAGCAGTACTTC.